The clone carrying this T cell receptor beta chain is medium-sized in the sample. Its cognate antigen is unknown. Germline V CDR1 and CDR2: SNHLY, FYNNEI. CDR3 size: 11 residues. With 6 bases removed from V and 8 bases from J, the gap between germline ends came to 10 bases. Measured with immunoSEQ multiplex PCR; TCRdb has only the in-frame clones, and not every one. The table has about 45,000 clones, approximately 70% seen once. This sample was included in a study of PD-1 blockade in classical Hodgkin lymphoma. Each of the patients experienced relapse following autologous stem cell transplantation, and their brentuximab vedotin exposure differed. Complete response, partial response or progressive disease made up the best responses. Study outcomes and limitations: Complete responders started with a diversity level that resembled newly diagnosed patients at baseline.

The sample consisted of peripheral blood mononuclear cells (PBMCs), taken before the second cycle of nivolumab. V gene TRBV2 combines with J gene TRBJ1-2; D is uncertain. This sequence originates from a human donor with classical Hodgkin lymphoma. DNA of the CDR3: TGTGCCAGCAGCCGTGAAGAGGGCTACACCTTC. Translation: CASSREEGYTF.